The present TCR beta chain was sequenced within a study of blood T cell repertoires in COVID-19. Turning to the study itself: From the United States, Italy and Spain came samples of acute and convalescent COVID-19.

Assay: immunoSEQ multiplex PCR; the TCRdb copy retains only in-frame clones and omits some. This sample has about 190,000 clones, with 86% found just once. Assignments of participants to cohorts depended upon their own reported clinical history. The CDR3 runs to 13 residues. Germline trimming cut 10 bases from V and 7 bases from J; bases unmatched to any gene: 11. The germline CDR1 and CDR2 sequences are SNHLY and FYNNEI. Sequencing input: PBMCs or T cells enriched from blood (not recorded which). This clonotype originated in a woman aged 30 to 39 who had recovered from COVID-19. The V gene is TRBV2, the J gene TRBJ2-5; 8 bases fit TRBD1. Here the CDR3 DNA reads TGTGCCACAAGACAGGGGACGACGGGGACCCAGTACTTC. It translates to CATRQGTTGTQYF. The full variable domain, its missing parts supplied by reference TRBV2 and TRBJ2-5, is EPEVTQTPSHQVTQMGQEVILRCVPISNHLYFYWYRQILGQKVEFLVSFYNNEISEKSEIFDDQFSVERPDGSNFTLKIRSTKLEDSAMYFCATRQGTTGTQYFGPGTRLLVL.